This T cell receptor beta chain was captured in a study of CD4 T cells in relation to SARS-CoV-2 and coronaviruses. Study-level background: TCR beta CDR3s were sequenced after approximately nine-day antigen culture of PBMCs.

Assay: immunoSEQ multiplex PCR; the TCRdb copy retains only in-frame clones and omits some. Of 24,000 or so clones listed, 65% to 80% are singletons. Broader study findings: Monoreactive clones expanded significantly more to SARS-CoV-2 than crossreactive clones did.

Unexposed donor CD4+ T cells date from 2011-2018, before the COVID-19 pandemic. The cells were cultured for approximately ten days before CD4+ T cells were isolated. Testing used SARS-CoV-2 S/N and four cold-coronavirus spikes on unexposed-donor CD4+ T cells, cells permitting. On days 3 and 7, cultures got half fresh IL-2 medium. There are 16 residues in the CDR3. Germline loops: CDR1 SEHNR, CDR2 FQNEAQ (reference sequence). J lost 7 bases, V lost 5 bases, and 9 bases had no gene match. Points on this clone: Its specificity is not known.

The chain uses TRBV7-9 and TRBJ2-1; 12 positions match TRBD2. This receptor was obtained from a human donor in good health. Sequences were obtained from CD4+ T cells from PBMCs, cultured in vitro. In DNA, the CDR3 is TGTGCCAGCAGCCCCCGACTAGCGGGAGTCAGAAATGAGCAGTTCTTC. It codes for CASSPRLAGVRNEQFF.